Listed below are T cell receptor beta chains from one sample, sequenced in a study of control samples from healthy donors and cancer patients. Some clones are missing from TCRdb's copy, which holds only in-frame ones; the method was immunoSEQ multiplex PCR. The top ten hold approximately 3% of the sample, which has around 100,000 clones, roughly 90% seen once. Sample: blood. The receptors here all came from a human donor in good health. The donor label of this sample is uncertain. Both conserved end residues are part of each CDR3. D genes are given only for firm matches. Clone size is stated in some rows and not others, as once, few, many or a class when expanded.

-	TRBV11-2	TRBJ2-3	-	CASSLDGQASTDTQYF	TGTGCCAGCAGCTTAGACGGGCAAGCTAGCACAGATACGCAGTATTTT
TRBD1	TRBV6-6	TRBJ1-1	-	CASSYSIGQGSTEAFF	TGTGCCAGCAGTTACTCGATCGGACAGGGGAGCACTGAAGCTTTCTTT
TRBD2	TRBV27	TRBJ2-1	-	CASSLFSGGGNEQFF	TGTGCCAGCAGTTTATTCTCGGGGGGGGGCAATGAGCAGTTCTTC
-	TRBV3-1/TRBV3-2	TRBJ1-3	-	CASSPRQYSGNTIYF	TGTGCCAGCAGCCCCCGACAGTACTCTGGAAACACCATATATTTT
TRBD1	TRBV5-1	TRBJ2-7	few	CASSLGGQAYEQYF	TGCGCCAGCAGCCTGGGGGGACAGGCCTACGAGCAGTACTTC
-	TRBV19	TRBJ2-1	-	CASSIGGTHSYNEQFF	TGTGCCAGTAGTATAGGTGGGACACACTCCTACAATGAGCAGTTCTTC
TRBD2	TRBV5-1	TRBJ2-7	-	CASSTYSGGAGEQYF	TGCGCCAGCAGCACATATAGCGGGGGGGCTGGCGAGCAGTACTTC
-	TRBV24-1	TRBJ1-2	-	CATSDVEGYSAPKDGYTF	TGTGCCACCAGTGACGTTGAGGGGTATTCCGCCCCCAAAGATGGCTACACCTTC
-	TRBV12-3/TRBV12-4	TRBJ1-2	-	CASSLRQTDGYTF	TGTGCCAGCAGTTTACGGCAGACCGATGGCTACACCTTC
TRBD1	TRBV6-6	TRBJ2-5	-	CASSYSSRGETQYF	TGTGCCAGCAGTTACTCATCCAGGGGGGAGACCCAGTACTTC
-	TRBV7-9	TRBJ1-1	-	CASSLSQGTEAFF	TGTGCCAGCAGCTTAAGTCAGGGAACTGAAGCTTTCTTT
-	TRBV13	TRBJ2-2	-	CASSPWATPGELFF	TGTGCCAGCAGCCCATGGGCAACGCCCGGGGAGCTGTTTTTT
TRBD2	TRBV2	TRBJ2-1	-	CASSSRTSGGYNEQFF	TGTGCCAGCAGTTCTAGGACTAGCGGGGGTTACAATGAGCAGTTCTTC
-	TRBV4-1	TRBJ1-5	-	CASSQLLTGSNQPQHF	TGCGCCAGCAGCCAATTACTCACGGGTAGCAATCAGCCCCAGCATTTT
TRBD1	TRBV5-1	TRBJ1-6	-	CASSLNPPGGGSPLHF	TGCGCCAGCAGCTTGAATCCCCCAGGGGGTGGTTCACCCCTCCACTTT
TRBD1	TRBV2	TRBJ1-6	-	CASSEQGESPLHF	TGTGCCAGCAGTGAACAGGGGGAATCACCCCTCCACTTT
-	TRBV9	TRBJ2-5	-	CASSPPGLEQETQYF	TGTGCCAGCAGCCCGCCGGGCCTTGAGCAAGAGACCCAGTACTTC
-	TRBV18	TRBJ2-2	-	CASSPLLAIDQTGELFF	TGTGCCAGCTCACCACTCCTCGCGATCGACCAAACCGGGGAGCTGTTTTTT
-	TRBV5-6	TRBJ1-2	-	CASSLNGLYGYTF	TGTGCCAGCAGCTTGAATGGGCTTTATGGCTACACCTTC
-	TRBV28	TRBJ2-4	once	CASSFQVAKNIQYF	TGTGCCAGCAGTTTCCAGGTAGCCAAAAACATTCAGTACTTC
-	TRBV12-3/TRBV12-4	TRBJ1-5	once	CASSLSSQPQHF	TGTGCCAGCAGTTTATCGAGTCAGCCCCAGCATTTT
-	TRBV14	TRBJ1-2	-	CASSQGLGLGYGYTF	TGTGCCAGCAGCCAAGGCCTCGGTCTAGGCTATGGCTACACCTTC
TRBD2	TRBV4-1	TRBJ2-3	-	CASSVAGGPDTQYF	TGCGCCAGCAGCGTGGCGGGGGGGCCAGATACGCAGTATTTT
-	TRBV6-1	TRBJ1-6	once	CASSERRSSYNSPLHF	TGTGCCAGCAGTGAAAGGCGAAGCTCCTATAATTCACCCCTCCACTTT
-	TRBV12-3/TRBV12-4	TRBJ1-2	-	CASSGDGSYGYTF	TGTGCCAGCAGTGGAGACGGGTCCTATGGCTACACCTTC
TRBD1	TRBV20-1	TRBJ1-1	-	CSASDRVNTEAFF	TGCAGTGCTAGTGACAGGGTGAACACTGAAGCTTTCTTT
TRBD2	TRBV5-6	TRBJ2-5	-	CASSLQLAQEIQYF	TGTGCCAGCAGCTTGCAACTAGCGCAAGAGATCCAGTACTTC
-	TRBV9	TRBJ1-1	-	CASKGGDTEAFF	TGTGCCAGCAAAGGGGGGGACACTGAAGCTTTCTTT
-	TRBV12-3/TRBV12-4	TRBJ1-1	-	CASSPRLNTEAFF	TGTGCCAGCAGCCCCCGGTTGAACACTGAAGCTTTCTTT
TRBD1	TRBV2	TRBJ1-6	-	CASSEEWDSPNSPLHF	TGTGCCAGCAGTGAGGAGTGGGACAGCCCTAATTCACCCCTCCACTTT
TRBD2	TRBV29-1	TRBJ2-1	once	CSVEDGTSYNEQFF	TGCAGCGTTGAAGATGGGACTAGCTACAATGAGCAGTTCTTC
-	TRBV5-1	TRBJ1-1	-	CASSGRGDSSPNTEAFF	TGCGCCAGCAGCGGGCGGGGGGACTCCAGTCCGAACACTGAAGCTTTCTTT
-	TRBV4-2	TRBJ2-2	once	CASSQGANPELFF	TGTGCCAGCAGCCAAGGGGCCAACCCGGAGCTGTTTTTT
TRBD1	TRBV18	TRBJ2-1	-	CASSPPRGAGGSHNEQFF	TGTGCCAGCTCACCACCTCGAGGGGCAGGGGGCTCTCACAATGAGCAGTTCTTC
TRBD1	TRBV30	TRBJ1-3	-	CAWREWRDRSISGNTIYF	TGTGCCTGGAGGGAGTGGAGGGACAGGTCGATCTCTGGAAACACCATATATTTT
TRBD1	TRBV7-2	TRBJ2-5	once	CASRIWGRGIRETQYF	TGTGCCAGCAGAATCTGGGGCAGGGGGATCAGAGAGACCCAGTACTTC
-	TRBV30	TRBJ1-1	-	CAWSLTPLNTEAFF	TGTGCCTGGAGTTTGACACCACTGAACACTGAAGCTTTCTTT
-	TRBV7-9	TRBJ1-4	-	CASSLGGGRSVEKLFF	TGTGCCAGCAGCTTAGGGGGGGGGCGCAGTGTTGAAAAACTGTTTTTT
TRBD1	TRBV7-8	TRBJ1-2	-	CASSIGQGGVYGYTF	TGTGCCAGCAGCATAGGACAGGGGGGGGTCTATGGCTACACCTTC
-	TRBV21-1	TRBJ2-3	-	CASSSDRGGDTQYF	TGTGCCAGCAGCAGCGACAGGGGGGGAGATACGCAGTATTTT
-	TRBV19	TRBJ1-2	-	CAATWAGGYTF	TGTGCCGCAACTTGGGCTGGGGGCTACACCTTC
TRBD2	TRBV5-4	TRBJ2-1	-	CASSRGLAGSNEQFF	TGTGCCAGCAGCCGCGGACTAGCGGGGAGTAATGAGCAGTTCTTC
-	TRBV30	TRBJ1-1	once	CAWSSAGTGNTEAFF	TGTGCCTGGAGTTCTGCCGGGACGGGGAACACTGAAGCTTTCTTT
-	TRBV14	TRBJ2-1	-	CASSQWLRGIHEQFF	TGTGCCAGCAGCCAGTGGTTACGGGGTATCCATGAGCAGTTCTTC
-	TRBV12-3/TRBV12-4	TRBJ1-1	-	CASSYRRAEAFF	TGTGCCAGCAGTTACCGAAGGGCCGAAGCTTTCTTT